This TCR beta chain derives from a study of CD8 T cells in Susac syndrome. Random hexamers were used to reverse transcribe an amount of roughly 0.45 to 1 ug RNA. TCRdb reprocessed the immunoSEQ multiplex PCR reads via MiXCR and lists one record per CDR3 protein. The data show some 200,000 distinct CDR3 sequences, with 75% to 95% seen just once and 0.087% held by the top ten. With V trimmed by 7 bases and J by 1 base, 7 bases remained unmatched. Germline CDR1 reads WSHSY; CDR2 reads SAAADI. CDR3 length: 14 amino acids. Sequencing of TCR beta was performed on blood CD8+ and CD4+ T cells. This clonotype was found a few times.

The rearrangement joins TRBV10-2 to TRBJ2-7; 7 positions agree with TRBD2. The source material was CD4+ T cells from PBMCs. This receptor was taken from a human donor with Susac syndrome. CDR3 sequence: CASTKASGSYEQYF. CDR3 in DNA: TGCGCCAGCACGAAGGCTAGCGGTTCCTACGAGCAGTACTTC.